This T cell receptor beta chain was observed in a study of cytomegalovirus exposure and HLA in healthy donors. The donors were in the roughly 120-subject validation cohort; that cohort was separate from the roughly 730-subject first cohort. The CDR3 runs to 16 residues. V was pared by 5 bases and J by 2 bases, with 7 bases of the junction left unmatched. Per germline, CDR1 LNHDA and CDR2 SQIVND (reference sequence). The count of this clone is one. Its antigen remains unknown. Profiled with immunoSEQ multiplex PCR; TCRdb holds only in-frame clones, not every one. The repertoire includes about 340,000 clones, 70% to 90% of them detected once, and under 0.85% sits in the top ten. Findings of the study overall: For most TCR sequences rarity was the rule, although some public TCRs occurred in many donors. CMV antigen specificity was confirmed in vitro for a few CMV-associated chains.

The genes are TRBV19 and TRBJ2-1; TRBD2 matches at 9 bases. The clonotype was recovered from a woman aged 18-29 years in good health and CMV-seronegative. Material for sequencing was PBMCs. In DNA, the CDR3 is TGTGCCAGTAGTCGGGCTAGCGGGACCACCTACAATGAGCAGTTCTTC. This codes for CASSRASGTTYNEQFF.